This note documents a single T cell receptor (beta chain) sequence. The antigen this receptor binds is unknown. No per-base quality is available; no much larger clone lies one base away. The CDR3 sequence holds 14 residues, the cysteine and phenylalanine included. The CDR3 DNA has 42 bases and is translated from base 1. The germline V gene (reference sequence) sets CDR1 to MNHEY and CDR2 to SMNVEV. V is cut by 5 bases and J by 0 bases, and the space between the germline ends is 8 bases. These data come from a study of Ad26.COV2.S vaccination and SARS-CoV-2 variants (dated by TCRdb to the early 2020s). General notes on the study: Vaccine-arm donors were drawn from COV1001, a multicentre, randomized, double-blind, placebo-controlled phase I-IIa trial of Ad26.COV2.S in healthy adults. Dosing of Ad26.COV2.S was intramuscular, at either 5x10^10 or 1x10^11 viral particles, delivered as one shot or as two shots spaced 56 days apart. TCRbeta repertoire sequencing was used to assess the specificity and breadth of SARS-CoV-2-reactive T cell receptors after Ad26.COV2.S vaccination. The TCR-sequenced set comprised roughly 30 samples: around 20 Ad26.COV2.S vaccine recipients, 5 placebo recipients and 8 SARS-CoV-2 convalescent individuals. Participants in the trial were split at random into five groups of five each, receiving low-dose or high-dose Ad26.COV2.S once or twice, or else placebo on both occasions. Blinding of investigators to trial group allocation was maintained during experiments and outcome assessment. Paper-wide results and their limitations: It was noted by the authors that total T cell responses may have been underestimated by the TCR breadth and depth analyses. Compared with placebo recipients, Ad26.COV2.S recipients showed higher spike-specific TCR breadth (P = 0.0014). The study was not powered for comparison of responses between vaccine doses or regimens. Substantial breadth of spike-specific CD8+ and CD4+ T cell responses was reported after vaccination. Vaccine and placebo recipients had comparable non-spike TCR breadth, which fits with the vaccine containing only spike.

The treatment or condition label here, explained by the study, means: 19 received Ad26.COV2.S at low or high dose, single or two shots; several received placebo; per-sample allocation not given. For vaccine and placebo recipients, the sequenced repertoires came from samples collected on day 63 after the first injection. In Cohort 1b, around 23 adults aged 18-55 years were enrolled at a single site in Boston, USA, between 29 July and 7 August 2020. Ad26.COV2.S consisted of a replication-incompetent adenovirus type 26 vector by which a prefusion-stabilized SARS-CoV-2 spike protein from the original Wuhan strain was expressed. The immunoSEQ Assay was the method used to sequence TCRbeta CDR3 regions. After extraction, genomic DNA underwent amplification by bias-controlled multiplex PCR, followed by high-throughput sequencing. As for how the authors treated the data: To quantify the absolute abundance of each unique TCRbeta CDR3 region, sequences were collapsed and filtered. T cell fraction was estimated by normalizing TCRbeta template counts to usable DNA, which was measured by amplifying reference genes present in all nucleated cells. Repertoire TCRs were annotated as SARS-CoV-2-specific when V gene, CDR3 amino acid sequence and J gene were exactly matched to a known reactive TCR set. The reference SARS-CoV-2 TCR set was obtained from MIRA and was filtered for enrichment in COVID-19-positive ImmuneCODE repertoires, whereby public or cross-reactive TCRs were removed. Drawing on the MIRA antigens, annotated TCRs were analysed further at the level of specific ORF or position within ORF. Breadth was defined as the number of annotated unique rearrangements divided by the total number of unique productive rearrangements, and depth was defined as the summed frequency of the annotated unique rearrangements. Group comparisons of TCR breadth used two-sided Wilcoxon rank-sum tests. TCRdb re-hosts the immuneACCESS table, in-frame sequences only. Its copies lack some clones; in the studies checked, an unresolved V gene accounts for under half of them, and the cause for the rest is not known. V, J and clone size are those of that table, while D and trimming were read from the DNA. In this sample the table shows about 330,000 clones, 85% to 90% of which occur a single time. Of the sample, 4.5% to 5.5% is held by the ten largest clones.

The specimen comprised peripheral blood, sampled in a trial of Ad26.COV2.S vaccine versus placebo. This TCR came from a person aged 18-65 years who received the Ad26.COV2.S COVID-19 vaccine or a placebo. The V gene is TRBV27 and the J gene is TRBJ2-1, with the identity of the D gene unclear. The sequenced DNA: TGTGCCAGCAGTCAAACAAACTCCTACAATGAGCAGTTCTTC. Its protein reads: CASSQTNSYNEQFF.